This entry concerns a single TCR beta chain. Its antigen is not identified. Method: immunoSEQ multiplex PCR; TCRdb's copy keeps in-frame clones and lacks some. Of 30,000 to 40,000 clones in the sample, 70% to 80% were seen once. The data originate from a study of T cell responses to AZD1222 COVID-19 vaccine. Study-wide results and caveats: Donors were mostly white British, more females; clonal diversity possibly underestimated.

This TCR derives from an adult who received the AZD1222 COVID-19 vaccine. The source material was peripheral blood, sampled 28 days after the second AZD1222 dose.

In DNA form, the CDR3 reads TGTGCCAGCAGACGACAGGGGAGGGACAATGAGCAGTTCTTC. Translated: CASRRQGRDNEQFF. This sequence joins TRBV6-5 and TRBJ2-1, with a weak D call TRBD1 (8 bases). The CDR3 loop spans 14 amino acids. V was cut by 6 bases and J by 5 bases, with 14 bases left in between. CDR1 and CDR2 (germline): MNHEY, SVGAGI.